This TCR beta chain is drawn from a study of shared clonotypes between healthy human individuals. The study, taken as a whole, reports: In having few donors, the study represented limited genetic and exposure-history diversity.

Concerning this clone: Its target is not known.

CD8 cells regarded as naive lacked CD45RO, were positively chosen for CCR7, and omitted terminally differentiated effector memory CD45RA+ cells. CDR1 MNHEY and CDR2 SMNVEV come from the germline V gene (reference sequence). V lost 2 bases and J 4 bases, leaving 13 bases between the germline ends. The CDR3 consists of 15 residues. Sorted-subset replicate PCRs used 150 to 250 ng of genomic DNA. This amount corresponded to 30,000 to 35,000 T cell genomes. The assay was immunoSEQ multiplex PCR, and TCRdb's table has in-frame clones only and misses some. The table includes roughly 1,800,000 clones, just under 95% detected once.

V gene TRBV27 combines with J gene TRBJ2-3; D possibly corresponds to TRBD1 (6 bases). Sequenced sample: naive CD8+ T cells sorted from blood. The TCR was taken from a young man in good health. The CDR3 loop is CASSLQGLGADTQYF. The CDR3 nucleotides read TGTGCCAGCAGTTTACAGGGGCTTGGGGCAGATACGCAGTATTTT.